This T cell receptor (beta chain) was sequenced in a study of blood T cell repertoires in COVID-19. Study-wide background: Acute-phase and convalescent COVID-19 samples originated in the United States, Italy and Spain. From T cells, B-cell-depleted T cells, or PBMCs came the material, which was cDNA or gDNA.

In the original analysis: Amplified reference gene primers provided the basis for estimating nucleated cell counts. Generated by immunoSEQ multiplex PCR, the TCRdb table keeps only in-frame clones and is missing some. V and J calls and clone size are those listed in that table; D and trimming were worked out from the DNA. The sample consists of over 30,000 clones, around 90% of them appearing once. There are 16 residues in the CDR3. The germline V gene encodes CDR1 SGHDN and CDR2 FVKESK. Losses at the gene ends were 1 base for V and 5 bases for J; bases not matched to a gene: 5. The genes are TRBV14 and TRBJ2-2; 9 bases agree with TRBD2. Sequenced: peripheral blood. This sequence originates from a man aged 65 to 79 with active COVID-19. The CDR3 sequence: CASSQALAGLTGELFF. DNA for the CDR3: TGTGCCAGCAGCCAAGCCCTAGCGGGACTTACCGGGGAGCTGTTTTTT.